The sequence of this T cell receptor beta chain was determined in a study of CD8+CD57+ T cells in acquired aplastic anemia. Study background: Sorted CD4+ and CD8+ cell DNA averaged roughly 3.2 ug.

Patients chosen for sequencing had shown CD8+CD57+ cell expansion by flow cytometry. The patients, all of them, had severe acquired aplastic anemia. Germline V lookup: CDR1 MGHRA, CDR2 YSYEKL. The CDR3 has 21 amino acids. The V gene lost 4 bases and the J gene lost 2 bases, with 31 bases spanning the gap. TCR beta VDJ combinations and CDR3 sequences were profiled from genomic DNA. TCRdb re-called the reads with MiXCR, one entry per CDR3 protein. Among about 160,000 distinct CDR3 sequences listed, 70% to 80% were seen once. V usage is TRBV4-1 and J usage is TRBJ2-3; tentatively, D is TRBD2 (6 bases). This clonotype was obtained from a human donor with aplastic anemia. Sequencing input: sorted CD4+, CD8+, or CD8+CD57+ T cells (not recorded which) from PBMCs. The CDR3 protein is CASSLEPAVANSSGPTDTQYF. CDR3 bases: TGCGCCAGCAGCCTCGAACCCGCTGTTGCGAATAGTAGCGGTCCCACAGATACGCAGTATTTT.